The T cell receptor (beta chain) under discussion was sequenced for a study of T cells in women clearing cervical HPV infection (dated by TCRdb to the late 2010s). In the study overall: Cases were under 30 women with histologically confirmed HPV16-related CIN3 or worse, including a couple of invasive cancers. The 20 to 25 controls were women who cleared a single incident HPV16 infection within 12 months without developing precancer or cancer. Case blood was taken at the visit when the lesion was first identified, whereas control blood was taken when infection was no longer detected. For cases, the median interval between lesion detection and blood sampling was around 160 days, with an interquartile range of about 80 to 210 days. HLA typing was available for only a few women, so HLA type could not be excluded as a confounder. The exploratory proof-of-principle case-control study was nested within the Guanacaste HPV Natural History Study in Costa Rica and compared TCR repertoires across cervical HPV16 outcomes. Cases and controls were matched on year of sample collection and on age within five years. Cases had a median age of about 34 years and controls had a median age of 38, with no significant differences in baseline characteristics. The parent cohort enrolled 10,049 women aged 18 or older in Guanacaste, Costa Rica, during about 1992 to 1994 and followed them for about 7 years. Five blinded duplicates per group were added as quality controls, giving some 60 samples: 50 or so participants and 10 replicates.

The immunoSEQ assay used multiplex PCR to amplify TCR beta CDR3 regions from an average of roughly 1,200 ng of genomic DNA per sample. The assay corrected primer bias using a complete synthetic TCR repertoire to establish an amplification baseline. The amplicons were sequenced on the Illumina platform. Processing in the source paper ran as follows. Sequence errors were corrected by clustering with frequency ratios and a modified nearest-neighbor algorithm, and the sequences were then analyzed in the immunoSEQ Analyzer using IMGT gene definitions. At each rarefaction depth, TCR richness and evenness were averaged across 20 rarefaction repeats, and samples with fewer sequences than that depth were excluded. Wilcoxon rank sum tests with FDR correction were used to compare V, D and J gene relative abundances between the groups. In the blinded duplicates, the intraclass correlation was approximately 95% for TCR richness and averaged around 78% across 60 to 70 gene segments. TCRdb took over this immuneACCESS table, retaining in-frame rearrangements with V and J assigned. Such tables are incomplete; in checked studies, under half of the missing clones stem from an unresolved V gene, and the remainder is unexplained. The DNA was the basis for D and trimming; V, J and clone size are from that table. This sample's table contains around 39,000 clones. The top ten constitute less than 7% of the sample.

On the study overall, not on this receptor specifically: Because the number of T cells in each sample was unknown, differences in richness could reflect differing T-cell content rather than repertoire biology. TCR repertoire richness was significantly higher in CIN3+ cases than in controls across sequencing depths, while evenness did not differ. Cases had lower TRBV6-7 relative abundance than controls (about 0.1% versus 0.15%; Bonferroni P = 0.0008). Whether associations preceded infection or resulted from infection could not be shown with the cross-sectional design, and effector/memory subsets and HPV-specific T cells were not isolated. Cases were distinguished from controls with an estimated AUC of roughly 0.82 by random forest classifiers combining richness and V gene abundances.

Every participant had a single incident cervical HPV16 infection, and women with prevalent HPV16 infections were excluded. Cervical HPV DNA was detected with MY09/MY11 PCR, and genotyping was done by dot-blot hybridization. Approximately 15 mL of heparinized blood were centrifuged, and the buffy coat was aliquoted, frozen at -30°C, then stored at -80°C. QIAGEN kits were used to extract genomic DNA from buffy coat specimens. Concerning this clone itself: Which antigen it targets is not known. The read finishes 3 residues shy of the CDR3 end, and the germline J gene is used to complete it.

The CDR3 goes from the cysteine to the phenylalanine over 17 residues. The DNA shown is the part of the CDR3 that was read: 42 bases, in frame from base 1. CDR1 SGDLS and CDR2 YYNGEE were looked up in the germline V gene. The junction shows trimming of 0 bases on V and 4 bases on J, and the gene matches do not reach 10 bases of it. This sequence originates from a woman aged 18 to 75 with a cervical HPV16 infection that either progressed to CIN3+ or cleared (not recorded which). The rearrangement joined TRBV9 to TRBJ2-3; TRBD2 lines up with 8 middle nucleotides. The specimen sequenced was blood buffy coat. For the CDR3, the sequence is CASSVVLAGGESDTQYF. Partial CDR3 DNA: TGTGCCAGCAGCGTAGTTCTTGCGGGGGGTGAGTCAGATACG. This CDR3, with the reference TRBV9 and TRBJ2-3 proteins standing in past its ends, gives the full variable domain DSGVTQTPKHLITATGQRVTLRCSPRSGDLSVYWYQQSLDQGLQFLIQYYNGEERAKGNILERFSAQQFPDLHSELNLSSLELGDSALYFCASSVVLAGGESDTQYFGPGTRLTVL.